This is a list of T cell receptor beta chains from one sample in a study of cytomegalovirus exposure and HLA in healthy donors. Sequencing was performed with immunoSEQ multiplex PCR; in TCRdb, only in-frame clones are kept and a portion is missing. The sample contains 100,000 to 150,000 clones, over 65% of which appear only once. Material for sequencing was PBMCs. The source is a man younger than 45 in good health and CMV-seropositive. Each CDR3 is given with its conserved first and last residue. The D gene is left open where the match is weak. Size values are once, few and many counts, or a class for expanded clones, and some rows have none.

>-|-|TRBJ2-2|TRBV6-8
CASSYDVSRLNTGELFF
TGTGCCAGCAGTTACGACGTATCGAGACTGAACACCGGGGAGCTGTTTTTT
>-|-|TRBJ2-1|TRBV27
CASSLGSDPSYNEQFF
TGTGCCAGCAGTTTAGGTAGCGACCCCTCCTACAATGAGCAGTTCTTC
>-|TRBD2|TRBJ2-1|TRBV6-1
CASSESGLAGGPRNEQFF
TGTGCCAGCAGTGAGTCGGGACTAGCGGGAGGGCCCCGCAATGAGCAGTTCTTC
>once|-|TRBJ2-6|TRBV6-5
CASSYGHSGANVLTF
TGTGCCAGCAGTTACGGACACTCTGGGGCCAACGTCCTGACTTTC
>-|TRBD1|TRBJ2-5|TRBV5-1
CASSSTGTQETQYF
TGCGCCAGCAGCTCGACAGGGACCCAAGAGACCCAGTACTTC
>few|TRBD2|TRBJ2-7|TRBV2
CASSKGLATYEQYF
TGTGCCAGCAGCAAGGGACTAGCGACCTACGAGCAGTACTTC
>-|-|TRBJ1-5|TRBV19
CASSILGQYLSNQPQHF
TGTGCCAGTAGTATTCTCGGACAGTACCTTAGCAATCAGCCCCAGCATTTT
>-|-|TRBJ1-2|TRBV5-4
CASSRAAANDRLNYGYTF
TGTGCCAGCAGCCGCGCAGCGGCGAACGACAGGTTGAACTATGGCTACACCTTC
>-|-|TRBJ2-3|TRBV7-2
CASSLGGGGKDTQYF
TGTGCCAGCAGCTTAGGGGGAGGGGGTAAAGATACGCAGTATTTT
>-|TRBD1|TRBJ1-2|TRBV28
CASSRTGGNYGYTF
TGTGCCAGCAGCCGGACAGGGGGCAACTATGGCTACACCTTC
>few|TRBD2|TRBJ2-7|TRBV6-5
CASSSSRGSGSYEQYF
TGTGCCAGCAGTTCATCTCGGGGTAGCGGGAGCTACGAGCAGTACTTC
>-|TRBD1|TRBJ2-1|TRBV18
CASSPRDSYNEQFF
TGTGCCAGCTCTCCTCGGGACAGCTACAATGAGCAGTTCTTC
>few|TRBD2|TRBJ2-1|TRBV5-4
CASSSPAGGTYNEQFF
TGTGCCAGCAGCTCCCCGGCGGGAGGGACCTACAATGAGCAGTTCTTC
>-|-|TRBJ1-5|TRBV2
CASTGEGQPQHF
TGTGCCAGCACCGGGGAAGGTCAGCCCCAGCATTTT
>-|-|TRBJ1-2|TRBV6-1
CASSEGVIAGGYGYTF
TGTGCCAGCAGTGAAGGGGTAATCGCGGGCGGCTATGGCTACACCTTC
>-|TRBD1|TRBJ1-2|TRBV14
CASSHRTGADYGYTF
TGTGCCAGCAGCCACCGGACAGGGGCTGACTATGGCTACACCTTC
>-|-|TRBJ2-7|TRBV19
CASRDGGSYEQYF
TGTGCCAGTAGGGATGGGGGCAGCTACGAGCAGTACTTC
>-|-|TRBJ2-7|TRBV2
CASSEGLLYEQYF
TGTGCCAGCAGTGAAGGACTACTCTACGAGCAGTACTTC
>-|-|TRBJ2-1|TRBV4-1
CASSQDSTSHNEQFF
TGCGCCAGCAGCCAAGATTCTACTAGCCACAATGAGCAGTTCTTC
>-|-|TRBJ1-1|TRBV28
CASSSQIMNTEAFF
TGTGCCAGCAGTTCTCAGATCATGAACACTGAAGCTTTCTTT
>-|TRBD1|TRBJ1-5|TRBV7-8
CASSPDRGGRNQPQHF
TGTGCCAGCAGCCCGGACAGGGGAGGACGCAATCAGCCCCAGCATTTT
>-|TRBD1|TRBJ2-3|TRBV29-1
CSVRTGWNTDTQYF
TGCAGCGTACGGACAGGATGGAACACAGATACGCAGTATTTT
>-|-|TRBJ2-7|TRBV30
CAWTPLSGRYEQYF
TGTGCCTGGACCCCCTTGTCAGGCCGCTACGAGCAGTACTTC
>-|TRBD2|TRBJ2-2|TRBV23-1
CASSQALRAGREHAVGELFF
TGCGCCAGCAGTCAAGCCCTGCGGGCTGGGCGGGAGCACGCGGTCGGGGAGCTGTTTTTT
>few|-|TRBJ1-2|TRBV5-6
CASNHWGGSHYGYTF
TGTGCCAGCAACCACTGGGGGGGGTCTCACTATGGCTACACCTTC
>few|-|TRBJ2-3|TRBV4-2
CASSQDSTADTQYF
TGTGCCAGCAGCCAAGATAGCACCGCAGATACGCAGTATTTT
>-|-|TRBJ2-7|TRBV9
CASSVDSSSYEQYF
TGTGCCAGCAGCGTAGACAGTAGCTCCTACGAGCAGTACTTC
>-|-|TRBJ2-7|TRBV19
CASSVGGAYEQYF
TGTGCCAGTAGTGTTGGCGGTGCCTACGAGCAGTACTTC
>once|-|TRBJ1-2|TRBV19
CASSIGQTLNYGYTF
TGTGCCAGTAGTATTGGACAGACCCTTAACTATGGCTACACCTTC
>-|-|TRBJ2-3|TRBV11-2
CASSSDFTDTQYF
TGTGCCAGCAGCTCGGACTTCACAGATACGCAGTATTTT
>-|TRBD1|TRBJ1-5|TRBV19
CASKGTDSNQPQHF
TGTGCCAGTAAAGGGACAGATTCCAATCAGCCCCAGCATTTT
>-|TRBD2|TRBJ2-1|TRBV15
CATSRGTSFRNEQFF
TGTGCCACCAGCAGGGGGACTAGCTTCCGCAATGAGCAGTTCTTC
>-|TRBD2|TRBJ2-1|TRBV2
CASRASGRGYEQFF
TGTGCCAGCAGGGCTAGCGGGAGAGGGTATGAGCAGTTCTTC